The 6 T cell receptor beta chains below all came from one sample that was sequenced in a study of blood T cells in healthy people across ages. Alongside a J-beta primer mix, a sample-barcoded 5' primer served in a second PCR lasting roughly 6 to 11 cycles. TCRdb re-analysed the 5' RACE reads in MiXCR, keeping a single row per CDR3 protein. The table has 600,000 to 800,000 distinct CDR3 sequences, under 25% seen once. Material: blood. Source of these receptors: a man between 65 and 85 years old in good health.

The chain has TRBV12-5 and TRBJ2-4; 7 bases line up with TRBD1. V lost 1 base, J lost 6 bases, and 6 bases stayed unmatched. Germline V CDR1 and CDR2: LGHNT, FRNRAP. The CDR3 covers 15 residues. The CDR3 nucleotides are TGTGCTAGTGGTTTGGAAATACAGGGGTCAAACATTCAGTACTTC. This translates into CASGLEIQGSNIQYF.

The chain couples TRBV3-1 to TRBJ2-1; D not certain. The V and J ends lost 4 bases and 8 bases respectively, with 9 bases between them. Germline lookup yields CDR1 LGHDT and CDR2 YNNKEL (reference sequence). The CDR3 is 12 amino acids. The CDR3: CASSPVGYEQFF. CDR3 in DNA: TGTGCCAGCAGCCCAGTCGGATATGAGCAGTTCTTC.

V usage is TRBV28 and J usage is TRBJ2-7, with TRBD1 as a possible D gene (6 bases). This CDR3 region has 14 residues. Germline loops: CDR1 MDHEN, CDR2 SYDVKM. The germline V and J ends were trimmed by 4 bases and 3 bases, with 13 bases remaining between them. The CDR3 DNA reads as TGTGCCAGCAGTTCCCCAAAGGGGGTCTACGAGCAGTACTTC. This codes for CASSSPKGVYEQYF.

The CDR3 loop reads CASSPHLNTEAFF. The DNA for the CDR3 is TGTGCCAGCAGTCCTCACTTGAACACTGAAGCTTTCTTT. The chain combines TRBV6-5 with TRBJ1-1; D unclear. Per the germline V gene, CDR1 is MNHEY and CDR2 is SVGAGI. Between the trimmed V and J ends, which lost 5 bases and 0 bases, there was a span of 7 bases. The CDR3 length is 13 residues.

V usage is TRBV7-2 and J usage is TRBJ2-7; D remains unclear. Germline CDR1 is SGHTA and CDR2 is FQGNSA. V lost 4 bases and J lost 1, with 11 bases in between. This CDR3 is 14 amino acids long. The CDR3 region has the DNA TGTGCCAGCAGCTCCGATTTGGGGTCCTACGAGCAGTACTTC. Residues: CASSSDLGSYEQYF.

DNA of the CDR3: TGTGCCACCCAAGGGGACACTTCAAGGAATGAGCAGTTCTTC. Translating it yields CATQGDTSRNEQFF. The chain joins TRBV24-1 to TRBJ2-1; D is possibly TRBD1 (6 bases). CDR1 and CDR2 from the germline V gene are KGHDR and SFDVKD. V lost 9 bases and J 7 bases, leaving 18 bases between the germline ends. The length of the CDR3 is 14 residues.